This T cell receptor (beta chain) was sequenced in a study of blood T cell repertoires in COVID-19. This clone was counted between two and nine times. Germline V CDR1 and CDR2: LNHNV, YYDKDF (reference sequence). Trimming took off 6 bases at V and 6 bases at J, with 12 bases between the two ends. The CDR3 has 13 amino acids. Repertoires were generated with immunoSEQ multiplex PCR, while TCRdb's copy carries only in-frame clones and drops some. Of 150,000 to 200,000 clones listed, over 75% are singletons. Sequenced material: peripheral blood. The receptor comes from a woman aged 80 or over with active or convalescent COVID-19. The chain links TRBV15 to TRBJ1-5, with D hard to call. The CDR3 coding sequence is TGTGCCACCAGTGAGCTGAGAGGTCAGCCCCAGCATTTT. Its protein product is CATSELRGQPQHF.